The rows below give T cell receptor beta chains drawn from one sample of a study of T cells in Graves' hyperthyroidism and ophthalmopathy. One entry per CDR3 protein results from TCRdb running MiXCR on the multiplex PCR reads. Among 620,000 or so distinct CDR3 sequences listed, 13% to 15% were seen once. The sequenced sample was blood. Every receptor here comes from a woman aged 50 to 60 with Graves' ophthalmopathy. CDR3s include the opening cysteine and the closing phenylalanine or tryptophan. A D gene is named only where the DNA matches it firmly. Clone sizes are given selectively: once, few, many, or a class where the clone is expanded.

d_call,clone_size,j_call,v_call,cdr3_aa,cdr3_nt
TRBD2,many,TRBJ2-3,TRBV7-3,CASSSNGASGPGDTQYF,TGTGCCAGCAGCTCCAACGGGGCTAGCGGGCCGGGGGATACGCAGTATTTT
TRBD2,many,TRBJ2-1,TRBV20-1,CSARSSGSSSYNEQFF,TGCAGTGCTAGATCTAGCGGGAGTAGTTCCTACAATGAGCAGTTCTTC
-,-,TRBJ2-1,TRBV7-9,CASSLAGTRYNEQFF,TGTGCCAGCAGCTTGGCCGGGACCCGCTACAATGAGCAGTTCTTC
-,many,TRBJ2-3,TRBV28,CASSPGQFSTDTQYF,TGTGCCAGCAGTCCCGGACAGTTTTCCACAGATACGCAGTATTTT
-,many,TRBJ2-2,TRBV20-1,CSARDDLNTGELFF,TGCAGTGCTAGAGATGACCTGAACACCGGGGAGCTGTTTTTT
-,few,TRBJ1-6,TRBV7-2,CASSKETRGFSNSPLHF,TGTGCCAGCAGCAAAGAGACACGGGGGTTTTCTAATTCACCCCTCCACTTT
-,few,TRBJ2-5,TRBV7-6,CASSLGTGALTETQYF,TGTGCCAGCAGCTTAGGTACGGGTGCATTGACAGAGACCCAGTACTTC
-,many,TRBJ2-1,TRBV14,CASSQGGRLHEQFF,TGTGCCAGCAGCCAAGGGGGACGGCTCCATGAGCAGTTCTTC
TRBD2,few,TRBJ2-3,TRBV10-3,CAISDSNPSGRSDTQYF,TGTGCCATCAGTGACAGTAATCCTAGCGGGAGGTCGGATACGCAGTATTTT
-,many,TRBJ1-1,TRBV5-1,CASSLRSPGTEAFF,TGCGCCAGCAGCTTGCGATCGCCTGGGACTGAAGCTTTCTTT
-,many,TRBJ1-4,TRBV5-1,CASSLGGEDRGRGKLFF,TGCGCCAGCAGCTTGGGAGGGGAGGACCGCGGGCGCGGAAAACTGTTTTTT
TRBD1,-,TRBJ1-1,TRBV4-1,CASTGQGLRNTEAFF,TGCGCCAGTACTGGACAGGGTTTGAGGAACACTGAAGCTTTCTTT
-,many,TRBJ2-1,TRBV28,CASSLFSRPNEQFF,TGTGCCAGCAGTTTATTTTCCAGGCCCAATGAGCAGTTCTTC
-,-,TRBJ2-1,TRBV19,CASNIQGSSYNEQFF,TGTGCCAGTAACATCCAGGGAAGCTCCTACAATGAGCAGTTCTTC
TRBD2,-,TRBJ2-3,TRBV4-2,CASSQPSGRVGDTQYF,TGTGCCAGCAGCCAACCTAGCGGGAGGGTGGGGGATACGCAGTATTTT
-,-,TRBJ1-5,TRBV24-1,CATSDNRVGGQPQHF,TGTGCCACCAGTGATAATAGGGTAGGAGGTCAGCCCCAGCATTTT
-,many,TRBJ2-3,TRBV28,CASSFGGSLTDTQYF,TGTGCCAGCAGCTTCGGTGGGAGTCTTACAGATACGCAGTATTTT